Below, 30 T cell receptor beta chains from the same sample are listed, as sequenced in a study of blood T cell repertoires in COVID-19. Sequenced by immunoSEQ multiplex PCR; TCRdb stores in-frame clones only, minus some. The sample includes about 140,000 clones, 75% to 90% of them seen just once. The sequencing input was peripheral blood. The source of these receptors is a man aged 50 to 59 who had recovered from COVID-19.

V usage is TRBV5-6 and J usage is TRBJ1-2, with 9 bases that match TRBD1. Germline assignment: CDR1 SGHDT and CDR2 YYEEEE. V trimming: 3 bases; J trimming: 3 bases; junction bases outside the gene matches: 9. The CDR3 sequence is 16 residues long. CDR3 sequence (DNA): TGTGCCAGCAGCTCCCCGGGACAGGGAGATCACTATGGCTACACCTTC. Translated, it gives CASSSPGQGDHYGYTF.

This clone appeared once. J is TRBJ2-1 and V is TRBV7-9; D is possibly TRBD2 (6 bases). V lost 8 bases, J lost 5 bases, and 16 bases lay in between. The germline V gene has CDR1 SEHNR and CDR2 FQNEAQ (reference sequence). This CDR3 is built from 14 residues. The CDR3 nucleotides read TGTGCCAGCGGCGGCGCTAGCGTCCACAATGAGCAGTTCTTC. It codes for CASGGASVHNEQFF.

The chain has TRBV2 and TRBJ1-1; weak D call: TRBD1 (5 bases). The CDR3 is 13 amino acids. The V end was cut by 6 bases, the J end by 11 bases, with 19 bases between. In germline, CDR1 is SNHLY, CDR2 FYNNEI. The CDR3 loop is CASSFGGSLEAFF. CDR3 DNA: TGTGCCAGCAGCTTCGGGGGGTCACTCGAGGCTTTCTTT.

The CDR3 nucleotides read TGCGCCAGCAGCCCCAGGACAGGGCTGAACACTGAAGCTTTCTTT. It is translated as CASSPRTGLNTEAFF. V usage is TRBV5-1 and J usage is TRBJ1-1; TRBD1 aligns across 8 bases. The CDR3 runs 15 residues. In germline, CDR1 is SGHRS, CDR2 YFSETQ. J lost 0 bases, V lost 4 bases, and 5 bases had no gene match.

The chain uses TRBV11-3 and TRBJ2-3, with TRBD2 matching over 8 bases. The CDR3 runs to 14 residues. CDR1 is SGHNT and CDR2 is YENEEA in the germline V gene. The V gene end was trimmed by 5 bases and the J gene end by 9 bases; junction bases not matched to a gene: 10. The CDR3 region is CASSKSGGTSTQYF. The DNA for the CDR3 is TGTGCCAGCAGCAAAAGCGGGGGCACGTCGACGCAGTATTTT.

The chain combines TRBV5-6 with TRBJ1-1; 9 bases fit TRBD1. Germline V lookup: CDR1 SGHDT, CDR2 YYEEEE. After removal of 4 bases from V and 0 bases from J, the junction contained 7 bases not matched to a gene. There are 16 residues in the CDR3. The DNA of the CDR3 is TGTGCCAGCAGCCCGGGACAGGGACTATTGAACACTGAAGCTTTCTTT. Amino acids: CASSPGQGLLNTEAFF.

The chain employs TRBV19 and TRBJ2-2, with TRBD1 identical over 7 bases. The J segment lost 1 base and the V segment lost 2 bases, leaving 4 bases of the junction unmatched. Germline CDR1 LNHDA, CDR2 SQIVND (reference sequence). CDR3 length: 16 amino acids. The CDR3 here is CASSIQGQMNTGELFF. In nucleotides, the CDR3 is TGTGCCAGTAGTATACAGGGACAGATGAACACCGGGGAGCTGTTTTTT.

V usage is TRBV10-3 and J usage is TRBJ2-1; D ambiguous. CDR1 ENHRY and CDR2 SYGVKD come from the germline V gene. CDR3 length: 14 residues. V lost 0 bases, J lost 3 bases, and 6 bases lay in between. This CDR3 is CAISESGHYNEQFF. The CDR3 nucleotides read TGTGCCATCAGTGAGTCTGGCCACTACAATGAGCAGTTCTTC.

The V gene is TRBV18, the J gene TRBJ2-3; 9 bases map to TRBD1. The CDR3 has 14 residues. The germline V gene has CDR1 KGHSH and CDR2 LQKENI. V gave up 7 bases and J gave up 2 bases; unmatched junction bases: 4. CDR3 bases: TGTGCCAGCTTCCGGGACAGGGTCACAGATACGCAGTATTTT. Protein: CASFRDRVTDTQYF.

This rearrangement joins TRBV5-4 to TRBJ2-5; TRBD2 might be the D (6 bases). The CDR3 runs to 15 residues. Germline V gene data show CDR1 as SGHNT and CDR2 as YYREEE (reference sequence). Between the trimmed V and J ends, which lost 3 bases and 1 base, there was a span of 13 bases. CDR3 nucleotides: TGTGCCAGCAGCTCGCCCCTGGGGGGCCAAGAGACCCAGTACTTC. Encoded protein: CASSSPLGGQETQYF.

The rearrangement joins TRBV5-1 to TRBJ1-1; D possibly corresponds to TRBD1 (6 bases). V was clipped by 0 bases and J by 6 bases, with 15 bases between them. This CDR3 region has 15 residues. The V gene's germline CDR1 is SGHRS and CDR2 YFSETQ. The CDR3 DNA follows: TGCGCCAGCAGCTTGGGGGGGCGGGAGTATCCTGAAGCTTTCTTT. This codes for CASSLGGREYPEAFF. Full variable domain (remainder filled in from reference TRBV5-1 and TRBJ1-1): KAGVTQTPRYLIKTRGQQVTLSCSPISGHRSVSWYQQTPGQGLQFLFEYFSETQRNKGNFPGRFSGRQFSNSRSEMNVSTLELGDSALYLCASSLGGREYPEAFFGQGTRLTVV.

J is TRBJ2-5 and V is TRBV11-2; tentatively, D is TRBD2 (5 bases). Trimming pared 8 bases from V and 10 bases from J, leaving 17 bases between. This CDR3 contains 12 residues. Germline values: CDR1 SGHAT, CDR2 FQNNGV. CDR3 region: CASHSPEGDQYF. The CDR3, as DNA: TGTGCCAGCCACTCCCCAGAGGGCGACCAGTACTTC.

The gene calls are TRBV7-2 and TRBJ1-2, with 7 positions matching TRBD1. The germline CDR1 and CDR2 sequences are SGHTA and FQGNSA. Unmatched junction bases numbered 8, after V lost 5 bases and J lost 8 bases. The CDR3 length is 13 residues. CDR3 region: CASSPTTGKGYTF. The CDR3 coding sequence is TGTGCCAGCAGCCCTACGACAGGGAAGGGCTACACCTTC.

The CDR3 sequence: CASSPQGATEAFF. CDR3 DNA sequence: TGTGCCAGCAGCCCCCAGGGTGCCACTGAAGCTTTCTTT. V gene TRBV7-2 combines with J gene TRBJ1-1; a weak D match, TRBD1 (5 bases). Germline lookup yields CDR1 SGHTA and CDR2 FQGNSA. Trimming took off 5 bases at V and 4 bases at J, with 11 bases between the two ends. This CDR3 is 13 amino acids long.

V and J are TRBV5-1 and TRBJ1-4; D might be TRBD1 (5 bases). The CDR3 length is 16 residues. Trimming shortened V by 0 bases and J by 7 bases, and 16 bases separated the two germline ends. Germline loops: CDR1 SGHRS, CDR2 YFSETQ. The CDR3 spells CASSLVMAGRGEKLFF. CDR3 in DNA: TGCGCCAGCAGCTTGGTTATGGCAGGGCGCGGTGAAAAACTGTTTTTT.

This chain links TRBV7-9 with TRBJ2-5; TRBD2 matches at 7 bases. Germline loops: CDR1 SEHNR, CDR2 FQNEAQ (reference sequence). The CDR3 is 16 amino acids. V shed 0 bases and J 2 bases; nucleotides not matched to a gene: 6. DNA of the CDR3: TGTGCCAGCAGCTTAGCGCGGGGGAACCTTCAAGAGACCCAGTACTTC. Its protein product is CASSLARGNLQETQYF.

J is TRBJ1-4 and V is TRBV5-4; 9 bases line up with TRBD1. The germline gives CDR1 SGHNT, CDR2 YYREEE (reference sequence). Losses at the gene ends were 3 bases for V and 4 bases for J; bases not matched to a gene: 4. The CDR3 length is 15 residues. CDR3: CASSSQGAVNEKLFF. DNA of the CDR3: TGTGCCAGCAGCTCACAGGGGGCCGTTAATGAAAAACTGTTTTTT. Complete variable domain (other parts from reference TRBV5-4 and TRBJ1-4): ETGVTQSPTHLIKTRGQQVTLRCSSQSGHNTVSWYQQALGQGPQFIFQYYREEENGRGNFPPRFSGLQFPNYSSELNVNALELDDSALYLCASSSQGAVNEKLFFGSGTQLSVL.

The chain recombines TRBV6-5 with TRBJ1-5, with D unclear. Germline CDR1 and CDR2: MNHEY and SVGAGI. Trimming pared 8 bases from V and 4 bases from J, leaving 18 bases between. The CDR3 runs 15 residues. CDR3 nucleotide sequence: TGTGCCAGCGCTCTTACCGCAAGCATTAATCAGCCCCAGCATTTT. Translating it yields CASALTASINQPQHF.

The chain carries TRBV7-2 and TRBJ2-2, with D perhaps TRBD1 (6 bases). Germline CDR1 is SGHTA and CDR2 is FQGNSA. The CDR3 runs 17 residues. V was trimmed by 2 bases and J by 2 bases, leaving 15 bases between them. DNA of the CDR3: TGTGCCAGCAGCTTAAGACAGGTCGGGGTAAACACCGGGGAGCTGTTTTTT. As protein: CASSLRQVGVNTGELFF.

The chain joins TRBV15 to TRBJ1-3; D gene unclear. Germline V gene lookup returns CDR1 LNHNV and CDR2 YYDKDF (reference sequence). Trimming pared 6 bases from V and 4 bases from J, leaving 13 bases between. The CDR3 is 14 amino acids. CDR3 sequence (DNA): TGTGCCACCAGTCGTTCTCCTCCCGGAAACACCATATATTTT. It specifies CATSRSPPGNTIYF.

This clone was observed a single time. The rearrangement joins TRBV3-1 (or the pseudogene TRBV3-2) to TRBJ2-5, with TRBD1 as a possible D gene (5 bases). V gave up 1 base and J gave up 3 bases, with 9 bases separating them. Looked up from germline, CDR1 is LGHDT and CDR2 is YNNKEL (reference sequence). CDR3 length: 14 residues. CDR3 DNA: TGTGCCAGCAGCCAAGTAGGGGTAAAAGAGACCCAGTACTTC. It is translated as CASSQVGVKETQYF.

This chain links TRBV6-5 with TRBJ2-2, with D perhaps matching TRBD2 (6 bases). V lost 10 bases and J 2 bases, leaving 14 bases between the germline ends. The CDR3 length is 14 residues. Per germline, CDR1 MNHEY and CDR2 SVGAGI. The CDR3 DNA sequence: TGTGCCACCTTTGACGGGACTAACACCGGGGAGCTGTTTTTT. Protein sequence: CATFDGTNTGELFF.

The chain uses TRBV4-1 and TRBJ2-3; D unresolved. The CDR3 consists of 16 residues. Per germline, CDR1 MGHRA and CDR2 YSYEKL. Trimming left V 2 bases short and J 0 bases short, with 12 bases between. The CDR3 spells CASSQLSLTSTDTQYF. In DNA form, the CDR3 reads TGCGCCAGCAGCCAATTGAGCCTAACTAGCACAGATACGCAGTATTTT.

CDR3 amino acids: CAWSADGNQPQHF. DNA for the CDR3: TGTGCCTGGAGTGCCGACGGGAATCAGCCCCAGCATTTT. This rearrangement joins TRBV30 to TRBJ1-5; D remains unclear. This CDR3 has 13 residues. Germline V gene data show CDR1 as GTSNPN and CDR2 as SVGIG (reference sequence). Trimming took 1 base from V and 4 from J, leaving 8 bases between them.

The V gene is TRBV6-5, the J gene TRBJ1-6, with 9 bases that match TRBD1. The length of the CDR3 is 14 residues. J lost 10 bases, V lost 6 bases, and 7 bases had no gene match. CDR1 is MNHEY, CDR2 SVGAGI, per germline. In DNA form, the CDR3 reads TGTGCCAGCAGCTATACCGGACAGGGGTCACCCCTCCACTTT. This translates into CASSYTGQGSPLHF.

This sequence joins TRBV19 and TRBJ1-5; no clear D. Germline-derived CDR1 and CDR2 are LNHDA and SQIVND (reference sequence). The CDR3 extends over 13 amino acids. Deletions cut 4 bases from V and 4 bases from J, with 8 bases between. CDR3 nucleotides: TGTGCCAGTAGTACCAGCGTAAATCAGCCCCAGCATTTT. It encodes CASSTSVNQPQHF.

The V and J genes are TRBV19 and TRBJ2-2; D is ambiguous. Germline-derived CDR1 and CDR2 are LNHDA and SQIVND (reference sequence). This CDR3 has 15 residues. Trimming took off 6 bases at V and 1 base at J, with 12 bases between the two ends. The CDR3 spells CASSNQAGNTGELFF. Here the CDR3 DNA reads TGTGCCAGTAGCAACCAGGCAGGGAACACCGGGGAGCTGTTTTTT.

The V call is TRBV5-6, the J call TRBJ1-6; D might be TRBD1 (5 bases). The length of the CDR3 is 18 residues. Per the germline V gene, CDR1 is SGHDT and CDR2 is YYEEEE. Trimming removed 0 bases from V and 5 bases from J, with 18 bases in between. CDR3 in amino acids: CASSLDQGEFWNNSPLHF. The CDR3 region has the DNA TGTGCCAGCAGCTTGGACCAGGGTGAGTTCTGGAATAATTCACCCCTCCACTTT.

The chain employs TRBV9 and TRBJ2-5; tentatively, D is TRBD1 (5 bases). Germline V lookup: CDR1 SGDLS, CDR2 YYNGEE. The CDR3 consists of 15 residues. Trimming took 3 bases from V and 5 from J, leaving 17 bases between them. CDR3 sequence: CASSAEPQGWETQYF. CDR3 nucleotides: TGTGCCAGCAGCGCCGAGCCCCAGGGTTGGGAGACCCAGTACTTC. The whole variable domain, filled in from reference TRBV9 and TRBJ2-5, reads DSGVTQTPKHLITATGQRVTLRCSPRSGDLSVYWYQQSLDQGLQFLIQYYNGEERAKGNILERFSAQQFPDLHSELNLSSLELGDSALYFCASSAEPQGWETQYFGPGTRLLVL.

CDR3: CASSLGQGDGAFF. Written as DNA, the CDR3 is TGTGCCAGCAGCCTCGGACAGGGAGATGGAGCTTTCTTT. The rearrangement uses TRBV7-9 and TRBJ1-1; 8 bases agree with TRBD1. CDR3 size: 13 residues. Germline V gives CDR1 SEHNR, CDR2 FQNEAQ (reference sequence). V shed 5 bases, J shed 10 bases, and the junction held 9 bases outside the gene matches.